These T cell receptor beta chains were read from a single sample in a study of siplizumab effects on memory and regulatory T cells. The repertoire was sequenced with immunoSEQ multiplex PCR; TCRdb's copy has only in-frame clones and lacks some. The sample carries about 60,000 clones, less than 85% recorded once. Source material: memory CD4+ T cells sorted from blood. The source of these receptors is a human donor in good health. The CDR3 runs from the conserved cysteine through the conserved F or W. The order of the fields is CDR3 DNA, CDR3 protein, V gene, clone size, J gene, D gene. A D gene is named only where the DNA matches it firmly. Rows give clone size only sometimes, using once, few, many, or a class for an expanded clone.

DNA: TGTGCCAGCACCCACCAGGGGGGCTACACCTTC
CDR3: CASTHQGGYTF
V: TRBV6-6
size: few
J: TRBJ1-2
D: -

DNA: TGCGCCACCTCACCGGGACAGGGGACTGGGGCCAACGTCCTGACTTTC
CDR3: CATSPGQGTGANVLTF
V: TRBV5-1
size: -
J: TRBJ2-6
D: TRBD1

DNA: TGTGCCATCAGTGAGGTTAATCAGCCCCAGCATTTT
CDR3: CAISEVNQPQHF
V: TRBV10-3
size: -
J: TRBJ1-5
D: -

DNA: TGTGCCAGCAGCGTACTGGGACTAGCGGGAGGCGAGCAGTACTTC
CDR3: CASSVLGLAGGEQYF
V: TRBV7-2
size: -
J: TRBJ2-7
D: TRBD2

DNA: TGCGCCAGCAGTCATGGGGGTTCAAGAAACACCGGGGAGCTGTTTTTT
CDR3: CASSHGGSRNTGELFF
V: TRBV5-1
size: -
J: TRBJ2-2
D: -

DNA: TGTGCCAGCAGTTATTTCAGCGGGAGTACTGATACGCAGTATTTT
CDR3: CASSYFSGSTDTQYF
V: TRBV6-5
size: once
J: TRBJ2-3
D: TRBD2

DNA: TGTGCCAGCAGTGAAGAAATGGACAGGTCCCCCTACGAGCAGTACTTC
CDR3: CASSEEMDRSPYEQYF
V: TRBV6-1
size: -
J: TRBJ2-7
D: TRBD1

DNA: TGTGCCAGCACGTACTCCTATAATTCACCCCTCCACTTT
CDR3: CASTYSYNSPLHF
V: TRBV27
size: few
J: TRBJ1-6
D: -

DNA: TGTGCCAGCAGCCAACGGGCTCAGGGTAGAGATACGCAGTATTTT
CDR3: CASSQRAQGRDTQYF
V: TRBV14
size: -
J: TRBJ2-3
D: -

DNA: TGTGCCACTACCGGACAGGGGGCGACCGGGGAGCTGTTTTTT
CDR3: CATTGQGATGELFF
V: TRBV2
size: -
J: TRBJ2-2
D: TRBD1

DNA: TGTGCCAGCAGCGTAAAGGGTCGGCTCCCGGGACAGGGGGCATTTCGGAACACCGGGGAGCTGTTTTTT
CDR3: CASSVKGRLPGQGAFRNTGELFF
V: TRBV9
size: once
J: TRBJ2-2
D: TRBD1

DNA: TGTGCCAGCAGGAGGGACCGATACACAGATACGCAGTATTTT
CDR3: CASRRDRYTDTQYF
V: TRBV27
size: -
J: TRBJ2-3
D: -

DNA: TGTGCCAGCTCACCATACCAAGAGACCCAGTACTTC
CDR3: CASSPYQETQYF
V: TRBV18
size: -
J: TRBJ2-5
D: -

DNA: TGTGCCAGCAGCTTATGGAGGGGGCGTGGGAACACTGAAGCTTTCTTT
CDR3: CASSLWRGRGNTEAFF
V: TRBV7-9
size: -
J: TRBJ1-1
D: TRBD1

DNA: TGTGCCAGCAGTCCCGGGACCTCCCACAATGAGCAGTTCTTC
CDR3: CASSPGTSHNEQFF
V: TRBV28
size: -
J: TRBJ2-1
D: -

DNA: TGTGCCTCTGGGGGTTGGCAGGCTGGAAACACCATATATTTT
CDR3: CASGGWQAGNTIYF
V: TRBV10-3
size: -
J: TRBJ1-3
D: -

DNA: TGTGCCATCAGTGAGTCTGGCAGGGGAGGCGAAAAACTGTTTTTT
CDR3: CAISESGRGGEKLFF
V: TRBV10-3
size: -
J: TRBJ1-4
D: -

DNA: TGTGCCAGCAGCTTACAGGGACACCACCAAGAGACCCAGTACTTC
CDR3: CASSLQGHHQETQYF
V: TRBV7-3
size: once
J: TRBJ2-5
D: -

DNA: TGTGCTAGTGGTTTGGTACTAGGGGGAGTCGGGGGGAAGCAGTACTTC
CDR3: CASGLVLGGVGGKQYF
V: TRBV12-5
size: -
J: TRBJ2-7
D: -

DNA: TGTGCCAGCACCGACAGGGCTGCAACTAATGAAAAACTGTTTTTT
CDR3: CASTDRAATNEKLFF
V: TRBV2
size: -
J: TRBJ1-4
D: TRBD1

DNA: TGCGCCAGCAGCACCGGACTAGCGTCTAGCACAGATACGCAGTATTTT
CDR3: CASSTGLASSTDTQYF
V: TRBV5-1
size: -
J: TRBJ2-3
D: TRBD2

DNA: TGTGCCAGCAGCCTAGCCCGGGACTTTTACAATGAGCAGTTCTTC
CDR3: CASSLARDFYNEQFF
V: TRBV7-2
size: -
J: TRBJ2-1
D: -

DNA: TGCGCCAGCAGCTTCCTTTCACCCGGGACTAGCGGGGGAGGGGTTGAGCAGTTCTTC
CDR3: CASSFLSPGTSGGGVEQFF
V: TRBV5-1
size: -
J: TRBJ2-1
D: TRBD2